This T cell receptor (beta chain) was captured in a study of CD8 T cell repertoires and HIV-1 epitope variants. Study information: T cells were stimulated with Twenty-five Gag and Nef peptides separately. Epitopes were three Gag families plus Nef HW9 and YT9. Study results and limitations: Nine antigen-specific TCR beta clonotypes were found; about 6 seemed cross-reactive to variants. Beta chains alone show antigen proliferation, not cytokine profile or function.

Trimming left V 0 bases short and J 10 bases short, with 15 bases between. This CDR3 contains 14 residues. CDR1 and CDR2 (germline): SNHLY, FYNNEI. About this clone: The antigen is undetermined.

The data were produced by immunoSEQ multiplex PCR, yet TCRdb's version contains in-frame clones alone and is incomplete. The table shows under 2,500 clones, with around three quarters occurring only once. Sequenced sample: cultured CD8+ T cells derived from PBMCs. This sequence originates from a male donor with HIV. V gene TRBV2 combines with J gene TRBJ1-1; TRBD1 might be the D (5 bases). CDR3 amino acids: CASSEASGGRGAFF. For the CDR3, the DNA is TGTGCCAGCAGTGAAGCCTCCGGGGGTAGGGGAGCTTTCTTT.